The text below deals with one T cell receptor (beta chain). The table lists this clonotype with a count of one. This receptor's antigen is unknown. One base away there is no much larger clone; base qualities are not given. V sheds 0 bases and J sheds 2 bases, leaving 14 bases between their ends. The germline V gene (reference sequence) sets CDR1 to DFQATT and CDR2 to SNEGSKA. The CDR3 spans 15 residues, from the cysteine through the phenylalanine. Only the CDR3 region is kept as DNA, spanning 45 bases read in frame from base 1. This sample was taken from a study of blood T cells in healthy people across ages (dated by TCRdb to the mid-2010s). Regarding the complete study: In model experiments, template switching captured roughly one uniquely barcoded TCR beta cDNA molecule for every two T cells. The study measured age-related changes in TCR beta repertoire diversity using deep sequencing normalized with unique cDNA molecular identifiers. The donors were divided into four age groups: young (average around 16 years), middle-aged (approximately 39), aged (roughly 66) and long-lived (about 80). For two donors (one aged 18 to 29 and one aged 80 or older), the study analyzed two additional independent replicas of 1 million unique cDNA reads from the same blood draw. Points the paper makes about the study in general: The CMV infection status of donors was not known, potentially confounding age-related changes in expanded clonotypes. The long-lived group showed more naive CD4+ T cells, fewer expanded clones and increased TCR diversity than the aged group, suggesting age selection. As age increased, observed TCR beta diversity per million T cells dropped in a roughly linear way, and a significant reduction was already evident by age about 40. The percentage of naive T cells measured by flow cytometry correlated strongly with observed TCR beta diversity. Estimates of total diversity based on one million sequenced T cells were regarded as lower bounds and as underestimates. Bulk unsorted PBMC profiling prevented conclusive comparison of naive and antigen-experienced compartments.

The library was obtained by 5' RACE. The instrument given in TCRdb is Illumina HiSeq 2500. The second PCR ran for roughly 6 to 11 cycles and used a J-beta primer mix along with a sample-barcoded 5' primer. A template-switch 5' adaptor carrying 12 random nucleotides introduced a unique molecular identifier onto each TCR beta cDNA molecule. Each sample yielded at least 3 million CDR3-containing paired-end reads. The Mint cDNA synthesis kit, primed by a TRBC-specific oligonucleotide, was used to synthesize first-strand cDNA from all RNA. Following uracil-DNA glycosylase treatment, a first 18-cycle PCR with universal primers M1SS and BC2_uni_R was performed on all cDNA. On the study's bioinformatics: Normalization of each sample was performed by random selection of 1 million high-quality reads, each carrying a distinct molecular identifier. Instead of being binned into consensus sequences, reads with shared molecular identifiers were discarded. MiTCR, run with a Q25 quality threshold and the strictest error-elimination algorithm, handled CDR3 identification, clonotype clustering and error correction. Lower-bound total TCR beta diversity was estimated with a nonparametric unseen species model using Euler transformation. TCRdb applied fastp at Q25 and MiXCR to the public reads, then kept only in-frame beta chains. Every distinct CDR3 protein forms one entry, paired with its most common genes and DNA. The V and J calls follow TCRdb's processing rather than the paper's. This sample lists some 760,000 distinct CDR3 sequences; roughly 25% were detected once. The ten largest account for 9.4% of the sample.

The roughly 37 donors, aged about 6 to 95 years, were systemically healthy Caucasian individuals from Russia. Each donor gave ten milliliters of peripheral blood, drawn into EDTA-treated Vacutainer tubes. Ficoll-Paque density-gradient centrifugation was used to isolate PBMCs, with at least 6.5 million per sample. Total RNA, at least 6 micrograms per sample, was extracted from PBMCs with Trizol reagent. For every donor, flow cytometry on a PBMC aliquot measured the percentage of naive CD45RAhigh/CD27high T cells. These data also featured in a second study, about T cells of mothers and their children. The second paper further reports: Nine systemically healthy Caucasian individuals, comprising three mothers and their six children, were included as donors. cDNA synthesis consumed the entire amount of extracted RNA, loaded at approximately 1.6 ug RNA in each 15 ul reaction. In the second PCR, the M1S primer added sample barcodes and 2-4 random nucleotides. Over 8.5 million TCR beta CDR3 reads were obtained for each mother, and 3 million to 3.5 million reads were obtained for each child. In both related and unrelated pairs, thymic selection shapes the output of TCR recombination in a similar way, with inherited differences having only a minor effect. Normalized repertoire overlap was always found to be slightly, but never significantly, higher in related mother-child pairs than in unrelated mother-child pairs. No persistent microchimeric T cell clones were detected, at a sensitivity of roughly 96 clones per million clonotypes. In the study, deep NGS was used to compare the TCR beta repertoires of mothers and children, and features distinguishing related mother-child pairs from unrelated individuals were sought. Mothers averaged about 40 +/- 4 years of age and children averaged about 10 +/- 4 years. After adapter ligation was performed with NEBNext reagents, the libraries were sequenced on an Illumina HiSeq 2000 with 100+100 nt paired-end reads. To avoid cross-contamination, the mother libraries and the child libraries were prepared a month apart and sequenced in separate runs. For each donor, somewhere between roughly 500,000 and 2,300,000 distinct TCR beta clonotypes were identified. Naive TCR beta clonotypes were estimated from low-frequency clonotypes matched to each donor's FACS-determined naive share, without sorting.

This TCR derives from a boy aged 5-17 years in good health. What was sequenced was blood. Recombination joined TRBV20-1 with TRBJ2-7, with the D gene too uncertain to name. The CDR3 sequence is CSARDLGRQAYEQYF. The nucleotide sequence is TGCAGTGCTAGAGATCTAGGACGCCAGGCCTACGAGCAGTACTTC.